This entry lists 2 T cell receptor beta chains sequenced from one sample in a study of vaccination effects on CD4 cells after COVID-19. The protocol was immunoSEQ multiplex PCR, while the TCRdb copy is restricted to in-frame clones and leaves out a portion. The table shows tens of thousands of clones, with just over 70% occurring only once. It was after 10 days of culture that CD4+ T cells were isolated. Antigen specificity for these receptors is unknown. Sequenced material: CD4+ T cells from PBMCs cultured without peptide, taken before COVID-19 vaccination. These receptors originate from a human donor who had a prior SARS-CoV-2 infection.

The chain uses TRBV7-2 and TRBJ1-1, with D perhaps matching TRBD1 (5 bases). The CDR3 length is 14 residues. Germline CDR1 and CDR2: SGHTA and FQGNSA. V lost 5 bases and J lost 4, with 14 bases in between. The CDR3 region has the DNA TGTGCCAGCAGCCGGGGCCGGGGGAGCACTGAAGCTTTCTTT. It translates to CASSRGRGSTEAFF.

This clone appeared a single time. CDR3 region: CASSSIAGSYNEQFF. In DNA form, the CDR3 reads TGTGCCAGCTCATCCATAGCGGGCTCCTACAATGAGCAGTTCTTC. The rearrangement links TRBV18 to TRBJ2-1; 7 bases are shared with TRBD2. The V segment lost 5 bases and the J segment 0 bases; nucleotides outside the gene matches: 4. Germline CDR1 and CDR2: KGHSH and LQKENI. The CDR3 sequence is 15 residues long. The complete variable domain, with remaining parts taken from reference TRBV18 and TRBJ2-1, reads NAGVMQNPRHLVRRRGQEARLRCSPMKGHSHVYWYRQLPEEGLKFMVYLQKENIIDESGMPKERFSAEFPKEGPSILRIQQVVRGDSAAYFCASSSIAGSYNEQFFGPGTRLTVL.